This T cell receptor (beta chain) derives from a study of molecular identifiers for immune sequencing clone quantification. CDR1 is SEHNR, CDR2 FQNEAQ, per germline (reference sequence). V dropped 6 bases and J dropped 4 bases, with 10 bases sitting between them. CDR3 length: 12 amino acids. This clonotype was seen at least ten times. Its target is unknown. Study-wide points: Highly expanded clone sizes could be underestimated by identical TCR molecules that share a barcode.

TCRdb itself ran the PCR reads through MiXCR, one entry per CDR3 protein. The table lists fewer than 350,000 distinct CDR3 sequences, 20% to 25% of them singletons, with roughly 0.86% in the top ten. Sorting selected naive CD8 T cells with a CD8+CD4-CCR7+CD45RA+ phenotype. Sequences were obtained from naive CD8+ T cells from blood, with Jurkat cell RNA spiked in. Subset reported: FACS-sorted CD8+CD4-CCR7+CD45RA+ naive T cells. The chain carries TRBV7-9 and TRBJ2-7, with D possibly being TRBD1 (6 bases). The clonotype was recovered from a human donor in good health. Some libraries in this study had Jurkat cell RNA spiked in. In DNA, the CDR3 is TGTGCCAGCAGTCAAAGGGGGTACGAGCAGTACTTC. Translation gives CASSQRGYEQYF.